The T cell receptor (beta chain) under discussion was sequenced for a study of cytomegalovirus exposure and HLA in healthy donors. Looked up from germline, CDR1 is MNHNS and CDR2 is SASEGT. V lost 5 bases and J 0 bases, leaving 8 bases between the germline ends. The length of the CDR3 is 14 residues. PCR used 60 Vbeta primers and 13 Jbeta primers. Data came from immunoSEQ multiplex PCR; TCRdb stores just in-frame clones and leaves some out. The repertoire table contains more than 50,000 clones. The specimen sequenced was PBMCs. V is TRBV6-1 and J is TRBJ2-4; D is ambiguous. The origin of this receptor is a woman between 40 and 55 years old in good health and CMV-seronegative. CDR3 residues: CASSKDLAKNIQYF. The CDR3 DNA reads TGTGCCAGCAGTAAAGACTTAGCCAAAAACATTCAGTACTTC.